These 23 T cell receptor beta chains were sequenced from one sample in a study of OX40 agonist ivuxolimab in advanced cancers. Generated by immunoSEQ multiplex PCR, the TCRdb table keeps only in-frame clones and is missing some. The table lists more than 20,000 clones, roughly nine tenths of them singletons. The source was CD4+ or CD8+ T cells sorted from blood, collected in a trial of the OX40 agonist ivuxolimab. These receptors were taken from an adult with an advanced solid tumor such as melanoma, head and neck, liver or kidney cancer.

The rearrangement links TRBV25-1 to TRBJ2-7; TRBD1 agrees at 7 bases. J lost 6 bases, V lost 6 bases, and 11 bases had no gene match. Per the germline V gene, CDR1 is MGHDK and CDR2 is SYGVNS. This CDR3 comprises 14 residues. The DNA of the CDR3 is TGTGCCAGCAGCAGACAGGGCGGGTTGAGCGAGCAGTACTTC. The encoded protein is CASSRQGGLSEQYF.

J is TRBJ2-1 and V is TRBV27; D is unclear. Deletions cut 3 bases from V and 5 bases from J, with 11 bases between. CDR1 is MNHEY, CDR2 SMNVEV, per germline (reference sequence). The CDR3 has 14 amino acids. In DNA form, the CDR3 reads TGTGCCAGCAGTTTTTTCCTGGGCCACAATGAGCAGTTCTTC. Translated, it gives CASSFFLGHNEQFF.

This clone was counted a few times. This chain uses TRBV29-1 with TRBJ1-5; D ambiguous. CDR1 and CDR2 (germline): SQVTM, ANQGSEA. This CDR3 contains 11 residues. Trimming shortened V by 8 bases and J by 7 bases, and 12 bases separated the two germline ends. The CDR3 loop is CSPSRRQPQHF. In DNA, the CDR3 is TGCAGCCCAAGCCGAAGGCAGCCCCAGCATTTT.

This clone was counted once. This rearrangement joins TRBV5-8 to TRBJ2-5; weak D call: TRBD1 (6 bases). V gave up 0 bases and J gave up 5 bases, with 11 bases separating them. Germline V gene lookup returns CDR1 SGHTS and CDR2 YDEGEE. The CDR3 extends over 14 amino acids. The CDR3, as DNA: TGTGCCAGCAGCTTGGTTGACAGGACTGAGACCCAGTACTTC. Residues: CASSLVDRTETQYF.

The V call is TRBV6-4, the J call TRBJ2-7, with 9 nucleotides matching TRBD2. In germline, CDR1 is MRHNA, CDR2 SNTAGT. Trimming removed 6 bases from V and 2 bases from J; junction bases left unmatched: 8. This CDR3 is 15 amino acids long. CDR3 region: CASRRERTSAYEQYF. CDR3 coding DNA: TGTGCCAGCAGACGAGAGCGGACTAGCGCCTACGAGCAGTACTTC.

This sequence joins TRBV5-5 and TRBJ2-1; D gene unclear. Trimming pared 4 bases from V and 3 bases from J, leaving 8 bases between. The CDR3 consists of 13 residues. From germline, CDR1 is SGHKS and CDR2 YYEKEE (reference sequence). CDR3 coding DNA: TGTGCCAGCAGCCTTCAAGACTACAATGAGCAGTTCTTC. Translated: CASSLQDYNEQFF.

The chain employs TRBV19 and TRBJ1-1; the D gene is possibly TRBD1 (5 bases). CDR3 length equals 13 residues. Germline V gene lookup returns CDR1 LNHDA and CDR2 SQIVND (reference sequence). The ends were cut back, 8 bases at V and 1 base at J, with 11 bases in the middle. Written as DNA, the CDR3 is TGTGCCAGTTCTTGGGGCACGAACACTGAAGCTTTCTTT. Protein: CASSWGTNTEAFF.

The V call is TRBV9, the J call TRBJ1-1, with D possibly TRBD1 on 5 matching bases. Germline values: CDR1 SGDLS, CDR2 YYNGEE. V lost 3 bases to trimming and J lost 0 bases, with 18 bases between them. The CDR3 is 17 residues long. The CDR3 here is CASSEGRTLRVNTEAFF. The CDR3 DNA sequence: TGTGCCAGCAGCGAGGGGAGGACACTTCGGGTGAACACTGAAGCTTTCTTT. Looking up the rest from reference TRBV9 and TRBJ1-1 gives the full variable domain: DSGVTQTPKHLITATGQRVTLRCSPRSGDLSVYWYQQSLDQGLQFLIQYYNGEERAKGNILERFSAQQFPDLHSELNLSSLELGDSALYFCASSEGRTLRVNTEAFFGQGTRLTVV.

V and J are TRBV25-1 and TRBJ1-1; D gene uncertain. Trimming cost V 3 bases and J 0 bases, with 2 bases left between them. There are 12 residues in the CDR3. Germline V gene lookup returns CDR1 MGHDK and CDR2 SYGVNS. CDR3 in amino acids: CASSDVNTEAFF. For the CDR3, the DNA is TGTGCCAGCAGTGATGTGAACACTGAAGCTTTCTTT.

This rearrangement joins TRBV23-1 to TRBJ1-5; D gene uncertain. TRBV23-1 is given ORF status, its function remaining uncertain. The V end lost 4 bases, the J end lost 1 base, and 14 bases lay between the germline ends. The CDR3 extends over 16 amino acids. CDR3 nucleotide sequence: TGCGCCAGCAGTCTCTCAGGAACCCCAAGCAATCAGCCCCAGCATTTT. Translating gives CASSLSGTPSNQPQHF.

In its sample, this clone was seen once. The chain links TRBV19 to TRBJ1-2; D unclear. This CDR3 contains 13 residues. The V end was cut by 3 bases, the J end by 2 bases, with 7 bases between. CDR1 is LNHDA and CDR2 is SQIVND in the germline V gene (reference sequence). This chain's CDR3 is CASSIIGNYGYTF. Written as DNA, the CDR3 is TGTGCCAGTAGTATCATTGGAAACTATGGCTACACCTTC.

This clone was found once. The chain recombines TRBV7-9 with TRBJ2-7; possibly TRBD2 for D (7 bases). CDR3 length: 14 amino acids. Trimming shortened V by 0 bases and J by 5 bases, and 11 bases separated the two germline ends. Germline CDR1 reads SEHNR; CDR2 reads FQNEAQ (reference sequence). The CDR3 DNA follows: TGTGCCAGCAGCTTAGCATCGGGGGGCGACGAGCAGTACTTC. Protein sequence: CASSLASGGDEQYF.

V gene TRBV7-6 combines with J gene TRBJ1-5; possible D gene TRBD1, 5 bases. With 3 bases removed from V and 4 bases from J, the gap between germline ends came to 16 bases. Germline V gives CDR1 SGHVS, CDR2 FNYEAQ. There are 16 residues in the CDR3. The CDR3 region is CASSFFPSGGNQPQHF. CDR3 in DNA: TGTGCCAGCAGCTTTTTCCCCTCGGGGGGAAATCAGCCCCAGCATTTT. Full variable domain (rest looked up from reference TRBV7-6 and TRBJ1-5): GAGVSQSPRYKVTKRGQDVALRCDPISGHVSLYWYRQALGQGPEFLTYFNYEAQQDKSGLPNDRFSAERPEGSISTLTIQRTEQRDSAMYRCASSFFPSGGNQPQHFGDGTRLSIL.

This rearrangement joins TRBV27 to TRBJ2-1; no firm D call. The V gene's germline CDR1 is MNHEY and CDR2 SMNVEV (reference sequence). Trimming removed 10 bases at V and 7 bases at J, with 20 bases between. The CDR3 is 14 residues long. CDR3 loop: CATKLVSGLNEQFF. The CDR3 DNA reads TGTGCCACCAAGCTCGTCAGTGGGTTAAATGAGCAGTTCTTC.

The chain links TRBV6-1 to TRBJ1-5; D remains ambiguous. The V end was cut by 5 bases, the J end by 0 bases, with 8 bases between. Per the germline V gene, CDR1 is MNHNS and CDR2 is SASEGT. The CDR3 has 14 amino acids. DNA for the CDR3: TGTGCCAGCAGTATGCTGTATAGCAATCAGCCCCAGCATTTT. Encoded protein: CASSMLYSNQPQHF.

The V gene is TRBV7-9, the J gene TRBJ2-1; 7 bases fit TRBD1. The CDR3 extends over 13 amino acids. The germline gives CDR1 SEHNR, CDR2 FQNEAQ (reference sequence). After removal of 1 base from V and 8 bases from J, the junction contained 2 bases not matched to a gene. In nucleotides, the CDR3 is TGTGCCAGCAGCTTAGGAGGGGGCGATGAGCAGTTCTTC. It yields the protein CASSLGGGDEQFF. The variable domain in full, completed from reference TRBV7-9 and TRBJ2-1, reads DTGVSQNPRHKITKRGQNVTFRCDPISEHNRLYWYRQTLGQGPEFLTYFQNEAQLEKSRLLSDRFSAERPKGSFSTLEIQRTEQGDSAMYLCASSLGGGDEQFFGPGTRLTVL.

The V and J genes are TRBV7-9 and TRBJ2-7; no reliable D call. This CDR3 region has 12 residues. V lost 10 bases and J 0 bases, leaving 10 bases between the germline ends. Germline loops: CDR1 SEHNR, CDR2 FQNEAQ (reference sequence). The CDR3, as DNA: TGTGCCATCATGGTCAGCTCCTACGAGCAGTACTTC. Protein sequence: CAIMVSSYEQYF. Drawing the rest from reference TRBV7-9 and TRBJ2-7, the complete variable domain is DTGVSQNPRHKITKRGQNVTFRCDPISEHNRLYWYRQTLGQGPEFLTYFQNEAQLEKSRLLSDRFSAERPKGSFSTLEIQRTEQGDSAMYLCAIMVSSYEQYFGPGTRLTVT.

The V gene is TRBV7-9, the J gene TRBJ2-1; 10 nucleotides agree with TRBD1. This CDR3 is built from 14 residues. Per the germline V gene, CDR1 is SEHNR and CDR2 is FQNEAQ (reference sequence). V lost 7 bases and J lost 6; bases outside the gene matches: 6. The DNA for the CDR3 is TGTGCCAGCACCGGGACAGGGGCGGGCAATGAGCAGTTCTTC. Its translation: CASTGTGAGNEQFF.

The chain carries TRBV9 and TRBJ2-1; D may be TRBD2 (5 bases). V lost 3 bases to trimming and J lost 4 bases, with 14 bases between them. Germline CDR1 SGDLS, CDR2 YYNGEE. The CDR3 is 15 amino acids. The CDR3 sequence is CASSASSSIYNEQFF. The CDR3 nucleotides are TGTGCCAGCAGCGCTTCTAGCTCCATTTACAATGAGCAGTTCTTC.

V gene TRBV7-9 combines with J gene TRBJ1-6; the D is unclear. V was shortened by 5 bases and J by 14 bases, with 10 bases between the two germline ends. This CDR3 contains 11 residues. The germline V gene encodes CDR1 SEHNR and CDR2 FQNEAQ (reference sequence). CDR3 residues: CASSPSVALHF. Here the CDR3 DNA reads TGTGCCAGCAGCCCCTCGGTGGCCCTCCACTTT.

The chain carries TRBV28 and TRBJ2-7, with D uncertain. V lost 3 bases and J 3 bases, leaving 15 bases between the germline ends. Germline assignment: CDR1 MDHEN and CDR2 SYDVKM. The CDR3 sequence is 15 residues long. This CDR3 is CASSFTKALYYEQYF. CDR3 in DNA: TGTGCCAGCAGTTTTACAAAGGCACTCTACTACGAGCAGTACTTC.

This rearrangement joins TRBV15 to TRBJ1-5; possible D gene TRBD1, 6 bases. Trimming took off 4 bases at V and 2 bases at J, with 12 bases between the two ends. Germline V gene sequence: CDR1 LNHNV, CDR2 YYDKDF (reference sequence). CDR3 length: 15 residues. The CDR3 is CATSKGRGGNQPQHF. The CDR3 bases are TGTGCCACCAGCAAGGGCAGGGGCGGCAATCAGCCCCAGCATTTT.

This clone was counted a single time. The J gene is TRBJ2-7, the V gene TRBV4-2, with 14 bases identical to TRBD2. The V segment lost 7 bases and the J segment 5 bases; nucleotides outside the gene matches: 7. CDR1 and CDR2 (germline): LGHNA, YNFKEQ. The CDR3 totals 15 residues. The CDR3 sequence is CASNRLAGGEDEQYF. CDR3 coding DNA: TGTGCCAGCAATCGACTAGCGGGAGGGGAAGACGAGCAGTACTTC.